These 2 T cell receptor beta chains were all obtained from the same sample, sequenced in a study of blood T cell repertoires in COVID-19. The table came from immunoSEQ multiplex PCR; TCRdb's copy has only in-frame clones and leaves some out. The table lists over 100,000 clones, more than 65% of them singletons, with roughly 7.9% in the top ten. The sequenced sample was peripheral blood. The receptors originated from a woman older than 75 with active or convalescent COVID-19.

The gene calls are TRBV23-1 and TRBJ1-1, with a tentative D call TRBD1 (6 bases). TRBV23-1 is flagged as an ORF with uncertain function. The CDR3 has 14 amino acids. Trimming cost V 6 bases and J 2 bases, with 13 bases left between them. The DNA of the CDR3 is TGCGCCAGCAGCCGCGGGGGCCAAAACACTGAAGCTTTCTTT. It codes for CASSRGGQNTEAFF.

The V call is TRBV25-1, the J call TRBJ2-2; 8 nucleotides agree with TRBD1. Germline CDR1 MGHDK, CDR2 SYGVNS. V trimming: 6 bases; J trimming: 7 bases; junction bases outside the gene matches: 10. The CDR3 covers 15 residues. For the CDR3, the DNA is TGTGCCAGCAGCTCAGGGGGCTTTTTCGGCGGGGAGCTGTTTTTT. It codes for CASSSGGFFGGELFF.